These 8 T cell receptor beta chains share one sample of origin, sequenced in a study of blood T cell repertoires in COVID-19. Generated by immunoSEQ multiplex PCR, the TCRdb table keeps only in-frame clones and is missing some. The data hold tens of thousands of clones, with about 91% observed a single time. The sample consisted of peripheral blood. The receptor source for this set is a human donor with active COVID-19. The donor label of this sample is uncertain.

The chain is built from TRBV11-2 and TRBJ2-2; 7 bases map to TRBD1. The CDR3 extends over 17 amino acids. CDR1 is SGHAT, CDR2 FQNNGV, per germline. V was pared by 5 bases and J by 5 bases, with 14 bases of the junction left unmatched. The CDR3 DNA reads TGTGCCAGCAGCCAATGGGGTACAGGGGAGAAGACCGGGGAGCTGTTTTTT. Protein product: CASSQWGTGEKTGELFF.

J is TRBJ2-7 and V is TRBV6-5; weak D call: TRBD2 (6 bases). Germline V gives CDR1 MNHEY, CDR2 SVGAGI. Trimming removed 7 bases from V and 2 bases from J, with 12 bases in between. This CDR3 is 13 amino acids long. CDR3 region: CASKGTPTYEQYF. The CDR3 DNA is TGTGCCAGCAAAGGGACTCCTACCTACGAGCAGTACTTC.

V usage is TRBV9 and J usage is TRBJ1-3, with 8 bases identical to TRBD1. Losses at the gene ends were 5 bases for V and 5 bases for J; bases not matched to a gene: 9. CDR3 length: 15 residues. CDR1 and CDR2 from the germline V gene are SGDLS and YYNGEE. Here the CDR3 reads CASSTPTGERNTIYF. DNA of the CDR3: TGTGCCAGCAGTACCCCGACAGGGGAACGAAACACCATATATTTT.

This clone has a single count. This rearrangement joins TRBV5-1 to TRBJ1-1; 10 bases fit TRBD1. The CDR3 runs to 14 residues. Trimming removed 4 bases from V and 5 bases from J; junction bases left unmatched: 5. From germline, CDR1 is SGHRS and CDR2 YFSETQ. CDR3 nucleotides: TGCGCCAGCAGCCATGGGACAGGGGAGACTGAAGCTTTCTTT. Translating gives CASSHGTGETEAFF.

The V and J genes are TRBV19 and TRBJ2-7, with 10 bases identical to TRBD2. With V trimmed by 3 bases and J by 3 bases, 5 bases remained unmatched. This CDR3 has 15 residues. Germline V gene data show CDR1 as LNHDA and CDR2 as SQIVND (reference sequence). This CDR3 is CASSITSGMLYEQYF. Here the CDR3 DNA reads TGTGCCAGTAGTATTACTAGCGGGATGCTCTACGAGCAGTACTTC.

This chain links TRBV18 with TRBJ1-1, with 9 bases that match TRBD1. The J segment lost 3 bases and the V segment lost 4 bases, leaving 9 bases of the junction unmatched. Germline V gene data show CDR1 as KGHSH and CDR2 as LQKENI. The CDR3 loop spans 16 amino acids. CDR3 loop: CASSLSGQGLDTEAFF. In DNA form, the CDR3 reads TGTGCCAGCTCACTATCCGGACAGGGGCTAGACACTGAAGCTTTCTTT.

This chain uses TRBV7-9 with TRBJ1-2; 9 nucleotides align to TRBD1. Germline CDR1 SEHNR, CDR2 FQNEAQ (reference sequence). The CDR3 runs 16 residues. Trimming removed 5 bases from V and 4 bases from J; junction bases left unmatched: 11. The CDR3 DNA reads as TGTGCCAGCAGCCGATCTTCGACAGGGGGAGGCTATGGCTACACCTTC. Translated: CASSRSSTGGGYGYTF.

This clone came up once. This sequence joins TRBV19 and TRBJ1-1, with TRBD1 as a possible D gene (5 bases). V shed 7 bases and J shed 0 bases, with 18 bases lying between them. Germline V gene data show CDR1 as LNHDA and CDR2 as SQIVND (reference sequence). The CDR3 consists of 16 residues. Here the CDR3 reads CASTLRGGTMNTEAFF. The CDR3 coding sequence is TGTGCCAGTACCCTTCGGGGCGGGACTATGAACACTGAAGCTTTCTTT. Looking up the rest from reference TRBV19 and TRBJ1-1 gives the full variable domain: DGGITQSPKYLFRKEGQNVTLSCEQNLNHDAMYWYRQDPGQGLRLIYYSQIVNDFQKGDIAEGYSVSREKKESFPLTVTSAQKNPTAFYLCASTLRGGTMNTEAFFGQGTRLTVV.